A single TCR beta chain is shown here with its context. No antigen is known for it. These data come from a study of graft-versus-host responses after intestinal transplantation. Whole-study findings and limits: GvH clones were identified in recipient marrow, with some first appearing in ileum or blood. Allografts of one patient group, those with graft-donor T cell macrochimerism, had high graft-versus-host to host-versus-graft clonal ratios.

The repertoire was sequenced with immunoSEQ multiplex PCR; TCRdb's copy has only in-frame clones and lacks some. The sample carries some 70,000 clones, 92% recorded once. The sequence derives from a human patient who received an intestinal transplant, so some T cells may come from the graft donor. The sample in question was bone marrow, obtained around 720 days after intestinal transplantation.

The CDR3 sequence: CASSEDGRWVGNTIYF. CDR3 sequence (DNA): TGTGCCAGCAGTGAGGATGGGCGGTGGGTAGGAAACACCATATATTTT. The V call is TRBV25-1, the J call TRBJ1-3; D gene ambiguous. CDR3 length: 16 amino acids. Trimming shortened V by 3 bases and J by 4 bases, and 16 bases separated the two germline ends. Germline CDR1 reads MGHDK; CDR2 reads SYGVNS.